Listed below are T cell receptor beta chains from one sample, sequenced in a study of blood T cell repertoires in COVID-19. TCRdb's table, derived via immunoSEQ multiplex PCR, lists solely in-frame clones and lacks some. The sample carries fewer than 300,000 clones, around 90% recorded once. The sample consisted of peripheral blood. These receptors originate from a man aged 18 to 30 with active or convalescent COVID-19. Both conserved end residues are part of each CDR3. D genes are given only for firm matches. Not all rows give a size; the values are once, few, many and, for expanded clones, a class.

abundance: .
j_gene: TRBJ1-5
v_gene: TRBV11-2
d_gene: .
CDR3aa: CASSLEQQPQHF
CDR3nt: TGTGCCAGCAGCTTAGAACAACAGCCCCAGCATTTT

abundance: .
j_gene: TRBJ1-1
v_gene: TRBV7-9
d_gene: .
CDR3aa: CASSSPRNTEAFF
CDR3nt: TGTGCCAGCAGCTCCCCGCGGAACACTGAAGCTTTCTTT

abundance: .
j_gene: TRBJ1-2
v_gene: TRBV7-2
d_gene: TRBD1
CDR3aa: CASSFLQGASGYTF
CDR3nt: TGTGCCAGCAGCTTTCTACAGGGGGCGTCGGGCTACACCTTC

abundance: .
j_gene: TRBJ2-7
v_gene: TRBV6-1
d_gene: TRBD1
CDR3aa: CASSESGTGSGEQYF
CDR3nt: TGTGCCAGCAGTGAATCGGGGACAGGATCTGGGGAGCAGTACTTC

abundance: once
j_gene: TRBJ2-7
v_gene: TRBV10-3
d_gene: .
CDR3aa: CAISEAPGEGVYEQYF
CDR3nt: TGTGCCATCAGTGAGGCGCCAGGGGAGGGGGTCTACGAGCAGTACTTC

abundance: .
j_gene: TRBJ1-2
v_gene: TRBV5-8
d_gene: .
CDR3aa: CASSLYRSQGYTF
CDR3nt: TGTGCCAGCAGCTTGTACAGGAGTCAGGGCTACACCTTC

abundance: .
j_gene: TRBJ1-4
v_gene: TRBV21-1
d_gene: .
CDR3aa: CASSKPGTGDEKLFF
CDR3nt: TGTGCCAGCAGCAAACCCGGGACAGGGGATGAAAAACTGTTTTTT

abundance: .
j_gene: TRBJ2-3
v_gene: TRBV6-4
d_gene: TRBD2
CDR3aa: CASSEDGGATDTQYF
CDR3nt: TGTGCCAGCAGTGAAGACGGGGGGGCCACAGATACGCAGTATTTT

abundance: .
j_gene: TRBJ2-6
v_gene: TRBV15
d_gene: .
CDR3aa: CATSENRGANVLTF
CDR3nt: TGTGCCACCAGCGAAAACAGGGGGGCCAACGTCCTGACTTTC

abundance: .
j_gene: TRBJ1-1
v_gene: TRBV4-1
d_gene: TRBD1
CDR3aa: CASSQEDRVNTEAFF
CDR3nt: TGCGCCAGCAGCCAAGAGGACAGGGTGAACACTGAAGCTTTCTTT

abundance: .
j_gene: TRBJ2-3
v_gene: TRBV18
d_gene: TRBD2
CDR3aa: CASSPGSAGLPTDTQYF
CDR3nt: TGTGCCAGCTCACCAGGGTCAGCGGGGCTCCCCACAGATACGCAGTATTTT

abundance: .
j_gene: TRBJ2-2
v_gene: TRBV7-8
d_gene: .
CDR3aa: CASRPDRLRTGELFF
CDR3nt: TGTGCCAGCAGACCCGACAGGCTTCGCACCGGGGAGCTGTTTTTT

abundance: .
j_gene: TRBJ1-1
v_gene: TRBV3-1/TRBV3-2
d_gene: TRBD1
CDR3aa: CASKVTGVNTEAFF
CDR3nt: TGTGCCAGCAAGGTGACAGGGGTGAACACTGAAGCTTTCTTT

abundance: .
j_gene: TRBJ2-7
v_gene: TRBV7-9
d_gene: TRBD1
CDR3aa: CASSLGVGGVYEQYF
CDR3nt: TGTGCCAGCAGCTTAGGGGTAGGGGGCGTCTACGAGCAGTACTTC

abundance: .
j_gene: TRBJ1-5
v_gene: TRBV9
d_gene: .
CDR3aa: CASSGGGNQPQHF
CDR3nt: TGTGCCAGCAGCGGGGGGGGCAATCAGCCCCAGCATTTT

abundance: .
j_gene: TRBJ1-2
v_gene: TRBV14
d_gene: TRBD1
CDR3aa: CASSPNYGQGAQGYTF
CDR3nt: TGTGCCAGCAGCCCCAATTACGGACAGGGGGCGCAAGGCTACACCTTC

abundance: few
j_gene: TRBJ1-5
v_gene: TRBV6-6
d_gene: TRBD1
CDR3aa: CASSWTGAPNQPQHF
CDR3nt: TGTGCCAGCAGTTGGACAGGGGCCCCCAATCAGCCCCAGCATTTT

abundance: .
j_gene: TRBJ2-7
v_gene: TRBV2
d_gene: .
CDR3aa: CASSDVRGFTISYEQYF
CDR3nt: TGTGCCAGCAGTGATGTCCGGGGGTTCACTATCTCCTACGAGCAGTACTTC

abundance: .
j_gene: TRBJ2-2
v_gene: TRBV7-8
d_gene: TRBD2
CDR3aa: CASSTTRLAGGNTGELFF
CDR3nt: TGTGCCAGCAGCACAACGAGACTAGCGGGGGGGAACACCGGGGAGCTGTTTTTT

abundance: .
j_gene: TRBJ1-2
v_gene: TRBV19
d_gene: TRBD1
CDR3aa: CASSIVGTGVLHGYTF
CDR3nt: TGTGCCAGTAGTATAGTCGGGACAGGGGTCCTACATGGCTACACCTTC

abundance: .
j_gene: TRBJ1-2
v_gene: TRBV4-2
d_gene: .
CDR3aa: CASSQGQLNGYTF
CDR3nt: TGTGCCAGCAGCCAAGGACAGCTAAATGGCTACACCTTC

abundance: few
j_gene: TRBJ1-1
v_gene: TRBV7-9
d_gene: .
CDR3aa: CASSRAPTGTEAFF
CDR3nt: TGTGCCAGCAGCCGGGCCCCGACGGGAACTGAAGCTTTCTTT

abundance: .
j_gene: TRBJ2-7
v_gene: TRBV5-4
d_gene: .
CDR3aa: CASSLGDNVGGFLYEQYF
CDR3nt: TGTGCCAGCAGCCTGGGGGACAACGTTGGGGGATTCCTCTACGAGCAGTACTTC

abundance: .
j_gene: TRBJ2-6
v_gene: TRBV10-3
d_gene: TRBD1
CDR3aa: CATQFETGISGANVLTF
CDR3nt: TGTGCCACCCAATTTGAGACAGGGATCTCTGGGGCCAACGTCCTGACTTTC